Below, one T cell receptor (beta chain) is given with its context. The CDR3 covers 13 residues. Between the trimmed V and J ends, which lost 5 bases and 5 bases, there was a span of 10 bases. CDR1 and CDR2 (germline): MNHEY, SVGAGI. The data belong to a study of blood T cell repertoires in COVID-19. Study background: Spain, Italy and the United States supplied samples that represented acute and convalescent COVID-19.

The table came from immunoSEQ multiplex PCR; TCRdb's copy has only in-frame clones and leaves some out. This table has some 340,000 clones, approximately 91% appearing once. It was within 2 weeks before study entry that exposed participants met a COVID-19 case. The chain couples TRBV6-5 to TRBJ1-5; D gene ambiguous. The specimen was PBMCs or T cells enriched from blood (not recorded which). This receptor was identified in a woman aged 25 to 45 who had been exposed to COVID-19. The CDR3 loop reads CASSTGLDQPQHF. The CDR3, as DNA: TGTGCCAGCAGTACCGGGTTAGATCAGCCCCAGCATTTT.